Listed here are 29 T cell receptor beta chains from one sample, sequenced in a study of blood T cell repertoires in COVID-19. Assay used: immunoSEQ multiplex PCR; TCRdb lists only in-frame clones, some missing. The sample has about 300,000 clones; approximately 90% are singletons. Input material: PBMCs or T cells enriched from blood (not recorded which). These receptors were collected from a woman aged 25-40 years who had recovered from COVID-19.

CDR3 DNA: TGTGCCAGCAGCTGGACAGGGACCAACTATGGCTACACCTTC. This gives the protein CASSWTGTNYGYTF. The chain has TRBV7-2 and TRBJ1-2; 8 bases are a match to TRBD1. CDR3 length: 14 amino acids. Trimming removed 4 bases from V and 2 bases from J; junction bases left unmatched: 3. The germline gives CDR1 SGHTA, CDR2 FQGNSA.

The rearrangement joins TRBV7-9 to TRBJ1-1; possibly TRBD1 for D (6 bases). The CDR3 spans 15 residues. Trimming left V 5 bases short and J 3 bases short, with 16 bases between. Germline CDR1 SEHNR, CDR2 FQNEAQ (reference sequence). The CDR3 sequence: CASSTRTVGDTEAFF. The CDR3 DNA sequence: TGTGCCAGCAGCACCCGGACAGTGGGGGACACTGAAGCTTTCTTT.

V gene TRBV5-1 combines with J gene TRBJ1-1; 7 bases fit TRBD1. The CDR3 has 15 amino acids. The trim removed 4 bases at V and 4 bases at J, leaving 10 bases unmatched. CDR1 is SGHRS and CDR2 is YFSETQ in the germline V gene. The CDR3 bases are TGCGCCAGCAGCGGCGGGACAGTACACTTCACTGAAGCTTTCTTT. Protein sequence: CASSGGTVHFTEAFF.

The chain employs TRBV9 and TRBJ2-1; 11 nucleotides match TRBD2. The junction had 6 bases not matched to a gene; V was cut back by 0 bases and J by 7 bases. Germline CDR1 and CDR2: SGDLS and YYNGEE. This CDR3 is built from 16 residues. The CDR3 sequence: CASSVGGLAVWNEQFF. In DNA, the CDR3 is TGTGCCAGCAGCGTAGGGGGACTAGCGGTGTGGAATGAGCAGTTCTTC.

This rearrangement joins TRBV3-1 (or the pseudogene TRBV3-2) to TRBJ2-1; possibly TRBD2 for D (6 bases). The CDR3 runs 15 residues. CDR1 is LGHDT, CDR2 YNNKEL, per germline (reference sequence). Deletions cut 5 bases from V and 7 bases from J, with 18 bases between. The CDR3 sequence is CASSSSRRGWNEQFF. Here the CDR3 DNA reads TGTGCCAGCAGCTCTTCGCGGAGGGGATGGAATGAGCAGTTCTTC.

The rearrangement uses TRBV21-1 and TRBJ1-3. TRBV21-1 is an annotated pseudogene. This CDR3 region has 15 residues. Here the CDR3 reads CASSKDRESGNTIYF. DNA of the CDR3: TGTGCCAGCAGCAAAGATCGGGAATCTGGAAACACCATATATTTT.

About this clone itself: Within the sample, other DNA sequences also encode this same CDR3. V is TRBV6-5 and J is TRBJ1-1; tentatively, D is TRBD1 (5 bases). Germline loops: CDR1 MNHEY, CDR2 SVGAGI. The CDR3 totals 12 residues. V lost 5 bases and J lost 4, with 8 bases in between. CDR3 sequence reads: CASSPGGTEAFF. CDR3 nucleotides: TGTGCCAGCAGTCCGGGGGGCACTGAAGCTTTCTTT.

The genes are TRBV7-2 and TRBJ2-5; TRBD1 matches 7 bases. Germline CDR1 and CDR2: SGHTA and FQGNSA. The CDR3 has 15 residues. Losses at the gene ends were 6 bases for V and 4 bases for J; bases not matched to a gene: 11. The DNA of the CDR3 is TGTGCCAGCAGGCGTAACACAGGGGTCCCAGAGACCCAGTACTTC. Translating gives CASRRNTGVPETQYF.

The rearrangement links TRBV6-5 to TRBJ2-7; D perhaps matches TRBD1 (6 bases). Trimming stripped 7 bases from V and 0 bases from J, with 10 bases between. This CDR3 is 13 amino acids long. CDR1 and CDR2 from the germline V gene are MNHEY and SVGAGI. CDR3 loop: CASNMDSSYEQYF. The CDR3 DNA sequence: TGTGCCAGCAATATGGACAGCTCCTACGAGCAGTACTTC.

The rearrangement uses TRBV20-1 and TRBJ2-5, with D perhaps TRBD2 (6 bases). This CDR3 has 16 residues. From germline, CDR1 is DFQATT and CDR2 SNEGSKA (reference sequence). V was trimmed by 3 bases and J by 3 bases, leaving 20 bases between them. Written as DNA, the CDR3 is TGCAGTGCTAGTCTACTTGGGGGGACCAGGGAAGAGACCCAGTACTTC. Translating gives CSASLLGGTREETQYF.

A word on this clone: Other DNA sequences in the sample encode the same CDR3. The V and J genes are TRBV7-3 and TRBJ2-2; D is undetermined. Trimming took off 4 bases at V and 3 bases at J, with 3 bases between the two ends. Germline V lookup: CDR1 SGHTA, CDR2 FQGTGA. This CDR3 region has 12 residues. CDR3 DNA sequence: TGTGCCAGCAGCTCCGACACCGGGGAGCTGTTTTTT. Translated, it gives CASSSDTGELFF.

The V call is TRBV5-4, the J call TRBJ2-7; perhaps TRBD1 as D (6 bases). Germline V gene data show CDR1 as SGHNT and CDR2 as YYREEE (reference sequence). V lost 0 bases and J 5 bases, leaving 12 bases between the germline ends. The CDR3 totals 14 residues. CDR3 DNA sequence: TGTGCCAGCAGCTTGGTGGGGGCCGGCGACGAGCAGTACTTC. It specifies CASSLVGAGDEQYF.

The CDR3 loop is CAWSVWDSITYRGYTF. Here the CDR3 DNA reads TGTGCCTGGAGTGTATGGGACAGTATAACCTATAGGGGCTACACCTTC. The rearrangement joins TRBV30 to TRBJ1-2; 7 nucleotides agree with TRBD1. CDR3 length: 16 residues. Looked up from germline, CDR1 is GTSNPN and CDR2 is SVGIG (reference sequence). V lost 0 bases, J lost 8 bases, and 15 bases stayed unmatched.

The CDR3 loop reads CASSFKGRGYTF. CDR3 coding DNA: TGTGCCAGCAGTTTCAAGGGGCGGGGCTACACCTTC. The chain uses TRBV12-3 or TRBV12-4 and TRBJ1-2, with D tentatively TRBD1 (5 bases). V was pared by 3 bases and J by 8 bases, with 10 bases between. This CDR3 has 12 residues.

J is TRBJ2-2 and V is TRBV19, with 7 bases fitting TRBD2. Germline loops: CDR1 LNHDA, CDR2 SQIVND (reference sequence). With 5 bases clipped from V and 1 base from J, the junction kept 13 bases outside the gene matches. The CDR3 sequence is 18 residues long. CDR3 amino acids: CASSPSGWAWGNTGELFF. The CDR3 nucleotides are TGTGCCAGTAGTCCTAGCGGATGGGCTTGGGGGAACACCGGGGAGCTGTTTTTT.

The rearrangement joins TRBV27 to TRBJ2-7; TRBD2 matches at 7 bases. V lost 8 bases to trimming and J lost 2 bases; unmatched junction nucleotides: 6. This CDR3 spans 13 amino acids. The germline V gene has CDR1 MNHEY and CDR2 SMNVEV (reference sequence). The CDR3 reads CASLDAGAYEQYF. The DNA of the CDR3 is TGTGCCAGCCTCGATGCGGGGGCCTACGAGCAGTACTTC.

This chain links TRBV12-3 or TRBV12-4 with TRBJ1-1; D uncertain. The CDR3 loop spans 13 amino acids. Trimming stripped 6 bases from V and 6 bases from J, with 14 bases between. The CDR3 protein is CASSIRTVAEAFF. The DNA of the CDR3 is TGTGCCAGCAGCATTCGCACGGTGGCTGAAGCTTTCTTT.

The J gene is TRBJ1-6, the V gene TRBV6-1, with a weak D call TRBD1 (6 bases). CDR3 length equals 15 residues. Trimming pared 1 base from V and 9 bases from J, leaving 13 bases between. The V gene's germline CDR1 is MNHNS and CDR2 SASEGT. CDR3 sequence (DNA): TGTGCCAGCAGTGAAGTGGGGGGAGGGGGTTCACCCCTCCACTTT. This translates into CASSEVGGGGSPLHF.

The rearrangement uses TRBV15 and TRBJ2-5, with D unclear. Looked up from germline, CDR1 is LNHNV and CDR2 is YYDKDF (reference sequence). There are 13 residues in the CDR3. V was clipped by 5 bases and J by 3 bases, with 10 bases between them. The CDR3 nucleotides read TGTGCCACCAGCCCAATCGGAGAAGAGACCCAGTACTTC. It is translated as CATSPIGEETQYF.

Only a few counts were recorded for this clone. V and J are TRBV5-4 and TRBJ1-5; TRBD1 matches 11 bases. Trimming at V came to 4 bases and at J to 6 bases, leaving 6 bases not matched to a gene. Germline V CDR1 and CDR2: SGHNT, YYREEE (reference sequence). The CDR3 spans 15 residues. The CDR3 nucleotides read TGTGCCAGCAGCAGCGGGACAGGGGGAGGTCAGCCCCAGCATTTT. Its protein product is CASSSGTGGGQPQHF.

The chain carries TRBV29-1 and TRBJ1-3; D is unresolved. This CDR3 is 12 amino acids long. Deletions cut 5 bases from V and 0 bases from J, with 5 bases between. Per germline, CDR1 SQVTM and CDR2 ANQGSEA. The CDR3 region is CSVMSSGNTIYF. The DNA of the CDR3 is TGCAGCGTTATGAGCTCTGGAAACACCATATATTTT. The variable domain in full, with the rest retrieved from reference TRBV29-1 and TRBJ1-3, is SAVISQKPSRDICQRGTSLTIQCQVDSQVTMMFWYRQQPGQSLTLIATANQGSEATYESGFVIDKFPISRPNLTFSTLTVSNMSPEDSSIYLCSVMSSGNTIYFGEGSWLTVV.

The chain joins TRBV29-1 to TRBJ2-3; D gene ambiguous. Germline assignment: CDR1 SQVTM and CDR2 ANQGSEA. V lost 0 bases, J lost 5 bases, and 9 bases lay in between. This CDR3 region has 13 residues. The CDR3 DNA sequence: TGCAGCGTTGAAGATCTGAGGCAAGATACGCAGTATTTT. Translating it yields CSVEDLRQDTQYF.

The CDR3 nucleotides read TGTGCCACCAGTGATGGACAGAACTATGGCTACACCTTC. Translated: CATSDGQNYGYTF. The rearrangement joins TRBV24-1 to TRBJ1-2; the D gene is possibly TRBD1 (6 bases). The germline V and J ends were trimmed by 3 bases and 2 bases, with 6 bases remaining between them. The CDR3 has 13 amino acids. Germline V gene sequence: CDR1 KGHDR, CDR2 SFDVKD.

CDR3 amino acids: CASSLGPGLKLDEQFF. The CDR3 nucleotides read TGTGCCAGCAGCTTGGGGCCGGGTCTTAAGCTCGATGAGCAGTTCTTC. The chain joins TRBV5-4 to TRBJ2-1; D is ambiguous. Germline values: CDR1 SGHNT, CDR2 YYREEE (reference sequence). The V end lost 0 bases, the J end lost 8 bases, and 18 bases lay between the germline ends. The CDR3 extends over 16 amino acids. The whole variable domain, filled in from reference TRBV5-4 and TRBJ2-1, reads ETGVTQSPTHLIKTRGQQVTLRCSSQSGHNTVSWYQQALGQGPQFIFQYYREEENGRGNFPPRFSGLQFPNYSSELNVNALELDDSALYLCASSLGPGLKLDEQFFGPGTRLTVL.

The chain has TRBV2 and TRBJ1-1, with a possible D match to TRBD1 (5 bases). Per the germline V gene, CDR1 is SNHLY and CDR2 is FYNNEI. With 4 bases removed from V and 3 bases from J, the gap between germline ends came to 21 bases. The CDR3 is 17 amino acids. The CDR3 sequence is CASSVGARPLSHTEAFF. CDR3 nucleotide sequence: TGTGCCAGCAGTGTTGGGGCCAGGCCACTTAGCCACACTGAAGCTTTCTTT. The whole variable domain, remainder taken from reference TRBV2 and TRBJ1-1, is EPEVTQTPSHQVTQMGQEVILRCVPISNHLYFYWYRQILGQKVEFLVSFYNNEISEKSEIFDDQFSVERPDGSNFTLKIRSTKLEDSAMYFCASSVGARPLSHTEAFFGQGTRLTVV.

This sequence joins TRBV29-1 and TRBJ1-5; 10 positions match TRBD1. The ends lost 6 bases at V and 3 bases at J; junction bases unmatched: 8. Germline CDR1 and CDR2: SQVTM and ANQGSEA. This CDR3 has 15 amino acids. This chain's CDR3 is CSVTSGQGVNQPQHF. The CDR3 region has the DNA TGCAGCGTGACGAGCGGACAGGGGGTCAATCAGCCCCAGCATTTT.

This clone was counted a few times. CDR3 in amino acids: CASSPDRISYEQYF. CDR3 in DNA: TGCGCCAGCAGCCCCGACAGGATCTCCTACGAGCAGTACTTC. This chain links TRBV5-1 with TRBJ2-7, with a weak D call TRBD1 (6 bases). Germline V gene lookup returns CDR1 SGHRS and CDR2 YFSETQ. Trimming shortened V by 4 bases and J by 0 bases, and 11 bases separated the two germline ends. The CDR3 is 14 amino acids.

This clone came up a few times. The chain has TRBV6-5 and TRBJ1-4, with 10 bases fitting TRBD1. This CDR3 contains 15 residues. J was trimmed by 7 bases and V by 4 bases; bases with no gene match: 6. Germline CDR1 is MNHEY and CDR2 is SVGAGI. CDR3 nucleotide sequence: TGTGCCAGCAGTTCCCGGGGACAGGGGTTTGAAAAACTGTTTTTT. Amino acids: CASSSRGQGFEKLFF.

The chain's CDR3 is CASSSSGGAGDTQYF. CDR3 sequence (DNA): TGTGCCAGCAGCTCTAGCGGGGGGGCTGGAGATACGCAGTATTTT. V usage is TRBV7-3 and J usage is TRBJ2-3; the match to TRBD2 covers 12 bases. After removal of 4 bases from V and 5 bases from J, the junction contained 4 bases not matched to a gene. The CDR3 contains 15 residues. Germline V gene data show CDR1 as SGHTA and CDR2 as FQGTGA.